Following are 10 T cell receptor beta chains from one sample sequenced in a study of OX40 agonist ivuxolimab in advanced cancers. Assay: immunoSEQ multiplex PCR; the TCRdb copy retains only in-frame clones and omits some. Among fewer than 85,000 clones listed, approximately 86% were seen once. The sequencing used CD4+ or CD8+ T cells sorted from blood, collected in a trial of the OX40 agonist ivuxolimab. These receptor sequences come from an adult with an advanced solid tumor such as melanoma, head and neck, liver or kidney cancer.

The chain couples TRBV28 to TRBJ1-6; D unclear. The V end was cut by 3 bases, the J end by 2 bases, with 5 bases between. Germline CDR1 and CDR2: MDHEN and SYDVKM. The CDR3 runs to 14 residues. The CDR3 DNA is TGTGCCAGCAGTTTGTCACCCTATAATTCACCCCTCCACTTT. The encoded protein is CASSLSPYNSPLHF.

This rearrangement joins TRBV7-2 to TRBJ1-1; a weak D match, TRBD1 (5 bases). Germline values: CDR1 SGHTA, CDR2 FQGNSA. Deletions cut 5 bases from V and 2 bases from J, with 12 bases between. The CDR3 covers 14 residues. CDR3 DNA sequence: TGTGCCAGCAGCCCTTCGACAGTCAACACTGAAGCTTTCTTT. Translating gives CASSPSTVNTEAFF.

On this clone: This sample also contains other DNA sequences that code for the same CDR3. The chain is built from TRBV28 and TRBJ1-5; TRBD1 agrees at 7 bases. Germline V gene data show CDR1 as MDHEN and CDR2 as SYDVKM. Unmatched junction bases numbered 8, after V lost 6 bases and J lost 6 bases. CDR3 length equals 14 residues. The CDR3: CASSGNRGSQPQHF. The DNA for the CDR3 is TGTGCCAGCAGCGGAAACAGGGGAAGTCAGCCCCAGCATTTT.

The chain combines TRBV18 with TRBJ2-5; 7 bases map to TRBD2. Germline V CDR1 and CDR2: KGHSH, LQKENI. There are 14 residues in the CDR3. V lost 6 bases and J lost 0; bases outside the gene matches: 4. CDR3 residues: CASSTSLYQETQYF. CDR3 sequence (DNA): TGTGCCAGCTCGACTAGCTTATACCAAGAGACCCAGTACTTC.

The chain is built from TRBV28 and TRBJ1-2; D gene uncertain. The V gene's germline CDR1 is MDHEN and CDR2 SYDVKM. The V gene lost 7 bases and the J gene lost 2 bases, with 20 bases spanning the gap. The CDR3 has 16 amino acids. CDR3 DNA: TGTGCCAGCAATCGACAAGACCTGTCCTGGAACTATGGCTACACCTTC. Translating gives CASNRQDLSWNYGYTF.

V and J are TRBV19 and TRBJ2-3, with D possibly being TRBD1 (6 bases). This CDR3 has 16 residues. Looked up from germline, CDR1 is LNHDA and CDR2 is SQIVND (reference sequence). The V end was cut by 6 bases, the J end by 0 bases, with 16 bases between. The CDR3 protein is CASSSFTTGSTDTQYF. DNA for the CDR3: TGTGCCAGTAGCTCCTTTACCACAGGGAGCACAGATACGCAGTATTTT.

This clone was picked up a small number of times. V and J are TRBV18 and TRBJ2-5; no clear D. This CDR3 has 12 amino acids. Trimming took 3 bases from V and 1 from J, leaving 3 bases between them. CDR1 is KGHSH and CDR2 is LQKENI in the germline V gene. The CDR3 DNA sequence: TGTGCCAGCTCACCTACCCAAGAGACCCAGTACTTC. It yields the protein CASSPTQETQYF. Full variable domain (outside the CDR3, taken from reference TRBV18 and TRBJ2-5): NAGVMQNPRHLVRRRGQEARLRCSPMKGHSHVYWYRQLPEEGLKFMVYLQKENIIDESGMPKERFSAEFPKEGPSILRIQQVVRGDSAAYFCASSPTQETQYFGPGTRLLVL.

By share of the sample, this clone is large. The rearrangement uses TRBV6-6 and TRBJ1-5; the D gene is possibly TRBD1 (5 bases). The CDR3 covers 14 residues. CDR1 is MNHNY and CDR2 is SVGAGI in the germline V gene (reference sequence). The germline V and J ends were trimmed by 7 bases and 0 bases, with 10 bases remaining between them. The CDR3 DNA sequence: TGTGCCAGCAAGGGGCTTAATAGCAATCAGCCCCAGCATTTT. This gives the protein CASKGLNSNQPQHF.

The gene calls are TRBV19 and TRBJ2-5, with D uncertain. Trimming removed 5 bases from V and 1 base from J, with 17 bases in between. Germline assignment: CDR1 LNHDA and CDR2 SQIVND (reference sequence). This CDR3 is built from 16 residues. The CDR3 loop is CASSQPTGGLQETQYF. CDR3 nucleotides: TGTGCCAGTAGTCAACCTACCGGCGGCCTCCAAGAGACCCAGTACTTC.

The chain combines TRBV6-4 with TRBJ1-6; 8 positions match TRBD1. With V trimmed by 7 bases and J by 9 bases, 11 bases remained unmatched. CDR1 and CDR2 (germline): MRHNA, SNTAGT. The CDR3 is 15 amino acids. In nucleotides, the CDR3 is TGTGCCAGCAAAACCGGGACAGGCGATGGTTCACCCCTCCACTTT. Protein product: CASKTGTGDGSPLHF.